This T cell receptor beta chain was profiled in a study of blood T cell repertoires in COVID-19. Study background: COVID-19 samples collected from the United States, Italy and Spain covered acute and convalescent phases.

The repertoire was sequenced with immunoSEQ multiplex PCR; TCRdb's copy has only in-frame clones and lacks some. The repertoire holds around 72,000 clones, with approximately 85% as singletons. V dropped 9 bases and J dropped 0 bases, with 21 bases sitting between them. The germline V gene has CDR1 MNHGY and CDR2 SAAAGT. The CDR3 has 17 amino acids. The sequence came from a man aged 50-59 years with acute or convalescent COVID-19. V is TRBV6-8 and J is TRBJ2-4, with D perhaps matching TRBD1 (6 bases). Source material: peripheral blood. The CDR3 coding sequence is TGTGCCAGGCCTCAAGACAGGACGATTTTAGCCAAAAACATTCAGTACTTC. It is translated as CARPQDRTILAKNIQYF.